Reported below is one T cell receptor beta chain. What it recognizes is unknown. This sample was taken from a study of T cell responses to AZD1222 COVID-19 vaccine. Study outcomes and limitations: The reported proportion of spike-specific TCRs targeting unmutated variant regions was nearly half. Seropositive status at baseline applied to only six AZD1222 recipients. Donors were largely white British and mainly female; clonal diversity was possibly underestimated.

The method was immunoSEQ multiplex PCR; TCRdb's version includes in-frame clones alone and lacks a portion of them. The data contain under 140,000 clones, about 90% of them singletons. The material was peripheral blood, obtained on day 0 of AZD1222 vaccination. The clonotype comes from an adult in good health.

DNA of the CDR3: TGTGCCAGCTCACGAAACACCGGGGAGCTGTTTTTT. The encoded protein is CASSRNTGELFF. The J gene is TRBJ2-2, the V gene TRBV18; D uncertain. The CDR3 runs 12 residues. Germline lookup yields CDR1 KGHSH and CDR2 LQKENI. The V end was cut by 4 bases, the J end by 2 bases, with 2 bases between.